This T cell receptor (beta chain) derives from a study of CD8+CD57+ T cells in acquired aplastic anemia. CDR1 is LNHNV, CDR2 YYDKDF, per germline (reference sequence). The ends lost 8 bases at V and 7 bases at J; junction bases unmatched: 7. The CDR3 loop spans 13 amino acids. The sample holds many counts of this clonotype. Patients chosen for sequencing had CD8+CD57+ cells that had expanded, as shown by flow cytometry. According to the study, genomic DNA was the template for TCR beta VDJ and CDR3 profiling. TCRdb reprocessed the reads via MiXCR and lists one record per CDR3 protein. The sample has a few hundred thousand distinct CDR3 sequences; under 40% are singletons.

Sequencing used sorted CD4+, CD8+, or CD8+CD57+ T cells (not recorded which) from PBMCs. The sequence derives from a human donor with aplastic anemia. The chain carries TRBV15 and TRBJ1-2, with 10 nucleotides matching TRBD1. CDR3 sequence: CATSPGDRGGYTF. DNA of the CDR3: TGTGCCACCTCCCCCGGGGACAGGGGTGGCTACACCTTC.